This T cell receptor (beta chain) was identified in a study of a mutant IDH1 vaccine in newly diagnosed glioma (dated by TCRdb to about 2021). Some background on the complete study: Patients were given eight vaccinations, in weeks 1, 3, 5, 7, 11, 15, 19 and 23, which matched visits V03 through V10. Vaccination began 4-6 weeks after radiotherapy alone, or alongside temozolomide cycles in the chemotherapy-containing groups. Of the roughly 34 treated patients, roughly 60% were male and around 38% were female, and a mean age of 40.4 years was recorded. Prior to enrollment, patients had been given standard therapy consisting of radiotherapy alone, temozolomide alone, or radiochemotherapy with temozolomide, with the combination given to most patients. Six visits were used for peripheral blood collection: V03 (baseline), V05, V07, V10, V12 and V13. For exploratory analyses, 25 to 30 treated patients had longitudinal TCRB deep sequencing done wherever samples were available.

The time point label of this sample denotes: week 11, during vaccination. Each vaccine dose was 300 ug of a 20-mer mutant IDH1 peptide in Montanide, given subcutaneously with topical imiquimod. The donors had newly diagnosed IDH1-mutant astrocytomas of WHO grade 3 or 4 that showed loss of nuclear ATRX. The samples were drawn from NOA16, a multicentre, single-arm, open-label phase I trial in Germany that tested a mutant IDH1 peptide vaccine in humans for the first time. Genomic DNA for TCRB sequencing was extracted from EDTA blood using the DNeasy Blood and Tissue Kit. Receptors were amplified or captured by the immunoSEQ multiplex PCR assay. The hsTCRB Kit was used according to the manufacturer's protocol to amplify rearranged TCR beta chain sequences. Sequencing of TCRB libraries was carried out on an Illumina MiSeq. In the authors' own workflow: Demultiplexing, trimming and gene mapping were performed with the kit vendor's proprietary platform. The clones in this table, taken by TCRdb from immuneACCESS, are in-frame only. Not every clone is retained; where verified, under half of the shortfall comes from an unresolved V gene, and the cause of the rest is unknown. That table is the source of V, J and clone size, and D and trimming were worked out from the DNA. A total of around 120,000 clones appear in this sample, about four fifths of them only once. The ten largest clones capture approximately 5% of the sample.

Details on this clone: Its antigen is not yet known. No quality values exist for individual bases; no much larger clone is one base distant.

Trimming takes 6 bases from V and 2 bases from J, and the germline ends sit 18 bases apart. The CDR3 covers 16 residues, taking in both the cysteine and the phenylalanine. The entry retains the CDR3 DNA only, 48 bases that are in frame from base 1. From a lookup of the germline V gene, CDR1 and CDR2 are SGHAT and FQNNGV. Study-level results and caveats: It was noted by the authors that analyses of patient blood samples could not be reproduced owing to sample limitations. Immune responses induced by the vaccine were seen in roughly 95% of patients across multiple MHC alleles. Pseudoprogression seemed to be unrelated to changes in the top peripheral T cell clonotypes found by TCRB sequencing. Selection of PBMC samples for TCRB deep sequencing was based on availability.

Sequences were derived from PBMCs, sampled from a glioma patient whose treatment included an IDH1 peptide vaccine. The TCR was taken from a middle-aged man with glioma. The chain employs TRBV11-2 and TRBJ2-3, with the D gene not confidently named. The DNA sequence is as follows: TGTGCCAGCAGGCCTGCGACATCTATCGTCACAGATACGCAGTATTTT. This gives the protein CASRPATSIVTDTQYF.